This T cell receptor beta chain was captured in a study of response to subunit inactivated influenza vaccine. A few counts support this clonotype. CDR3 length equals 15 residues. In germline, CDR1 is SGHVS, CDR2 FQNEAQ. The V gene end was trimmed by 5 bases and the J gene end by 3 bases; junction bases not matched to a gene: 6. TCRdb analysed the RT-PCR reads with MiXCR anew, one entry per CDR3 protein. Among roughly 620,000 distinct CDR3 sequences, 10% to 12% were seen once, and the ten largest hold approximately 11%. These data were likewise used in another study, on T cells expressing NK-cell markers. That source adds: The authors made TCR beta cDNA libraries by 5'RACE template switching. This switching added a universal primer site and UMIs. TCR beta repertoires came from sorted CD3+CD56+NKG2C+, CD3+CD56+NKG2C- and CD3+CD56-NKG2C+ T cells. Of eight sequenced donors, seven were HCMV-seropositive and one HCMV-seronegative. Specificity for HCMV among expanded NKG2C+ T cell clones was not established.

This receptor was taken from a man aged 50 or older who received an inactivated influenza vaccine. J is TRBJ2-1 and V is TRBV7-8; TRBD1 matches 8 bases. This material consisted of PBMCs from blood, taken on the day of vaccination. The CDR3 sequence is CASSQNRGFYNEQFF. The CDR3 nucleotides are TGTGCCAGCAGCCAGAACAGGGGGTTCTACAATGAGCAGTTCTTC.